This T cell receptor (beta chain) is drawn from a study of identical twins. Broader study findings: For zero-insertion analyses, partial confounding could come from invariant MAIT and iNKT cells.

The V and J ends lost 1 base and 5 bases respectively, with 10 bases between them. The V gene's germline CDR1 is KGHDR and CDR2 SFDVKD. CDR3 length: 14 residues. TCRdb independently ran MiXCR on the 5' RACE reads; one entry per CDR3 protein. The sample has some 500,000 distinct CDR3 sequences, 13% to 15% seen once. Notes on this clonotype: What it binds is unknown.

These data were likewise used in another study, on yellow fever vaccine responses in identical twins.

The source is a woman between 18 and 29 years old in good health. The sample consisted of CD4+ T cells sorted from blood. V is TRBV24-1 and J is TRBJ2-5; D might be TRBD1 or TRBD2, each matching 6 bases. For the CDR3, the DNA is TGTGCCACCAGTGATTTTAGGGGGAGGGAGACCCAGTACTTC. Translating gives CATSDFRGRETQYF.